Listed below are T cell receptor beta chains from one sample, sequenced in a study of T-cell memory formation after mild COVID-19. One entry per CDR3 protein, called by TCRdb with MiXCR from the 5' RACE reads. The sample carries some 70,000 distinct CDR3 sequences, around 17% recorded once. Sequenced material: PBMCs or a T cell subset sorted from them (not recorded which). These receptors were taken from an adult woman who had mild COVID-19 (a few samples of this study predate the infection). Cell type and time point are not known. Each CDR3 is given with its conserved first and last residue. Each record gives: V gene, D gene, J gene, CDR3 length, clone size, CDR3 protein, CDR3 DNA. D genes are given only for firm matches. Clone size is stated in some rows and not others, as once, few, many or a class when expanded.

TRBV7-6	TRBD1	TRBJ2-7	15	few	CASSFDAGQAYEQYF	TGTGCCAGCAGCTTTGATGCGGGACAGGCCTACGAGCAGTACTTC
TRBV5-1	NA	TRBJ2-3	14	few	CASSAGDTTDTQYF	TGCGCCAGCAGCGCCGGGGACACCACAGATACGCAGTATTTT
TRBV5-5	TRBD2	TRBJ2-1	18	many	CASSGLAGGVSSYNEQFF	TGTGCCTCCTCGGGACTAGCGGGAGGCGTAAGCTCCTACAATGAGCAGTTCTTC
TRBV5-1	TRBD2	TRBJ2-1	15	NA	CASSLGTSGWYEKFF	TGCGCCAGCAGCTTGGGGACTAGCGGGTGGTACGAGAAGTTCTTC
TRBV4-3	NA	TRBJ2-1	13	NA	CASSQDSSNEQFF	TGCGCCAGCAGCCAAGATAGCTCGAACGAGCAGTTCTTC
TRBV7-9	NA	TRBJ2-1	12	few	CASSLGQAEQFF	TGTGCCAGCAGCTTAGGACAGGCCGAGCAGTTCTTC
TRBV4-1	NA	TRBJ2-1	13	few	CASSSLASNEQFF	TGCGCCAGCAGCTCCTTGGCATCCAATGAGCAGTTCTTC
TRBV20-1	TRBD2	TRBJ2-7	13	few	CSARASGAHEQYF	TGCAGTGCTAGAGCTAGCGGGGCGCACGAGCAGTACTTC
TRBV12-3/TRBV12-4	NA	TRBJ2-5	13	few	CASSFKQLETQYF	TGTGCCAGCAGTTTCAAGCAGTTGGAGACCCAGTACTTC
TRBV4-1	TRBD2	TRBJ2-7	15	NA	CASSQGLADTSEQYF	TGCGCCAGCAGCCAAGGACTAGCGGATACAAGTGAGCAGTACTTC
TRBV9	NA	TRBJ2-4	12	few	CASSPTGNIQYF	TGTGCCAGCAGCCCAACAGGGAACATTCAGTACTTC
TRBV27	NA	TRBJ2-3	16	NA	CASSLSGHPITDTQYF	TGTGCCAGCAGTTTATCGGGGCACCCTATCACAGATACGCAGTATTTT
TRBV15	TRBD1	TRBJ1-5	17	NA	CATSLPPAGGPWQPQHF	TGTGCCACCAGCCTCCCTCCCGCAGGGGGTCCTTGGCAGCCCCAGCATTTT
TRBV29-1	NA	TRBJ2-1	14	few	CSVEVVSSYNEQFF	TGCAGCGTTGAGGTGGTTAGCTCCTACAATGAGCAGTTCTTC
TRBV25-1	NA	TRBJ2-7	13	many	CASSDSLPYEQYF	TGTGCCAGCAGTGACTCCCTTCCCTACGAGCAGTACTTC
TRBV4-3	TRBD2	TRBJ2-3	19	NA	CASSQDWAGGTFRADTQYF	TGCGCCAGCAGCCAAGATTGGGCGGGAGGGACATTCCGCGCAGATACGCAGTATTTT
TRBV11-2	NA	TRBJ1-6	12	NA	CASSRGSSPLHF	TGTGCCAGCAGCCGTGGGAGTTCACCCCTCCACTTT